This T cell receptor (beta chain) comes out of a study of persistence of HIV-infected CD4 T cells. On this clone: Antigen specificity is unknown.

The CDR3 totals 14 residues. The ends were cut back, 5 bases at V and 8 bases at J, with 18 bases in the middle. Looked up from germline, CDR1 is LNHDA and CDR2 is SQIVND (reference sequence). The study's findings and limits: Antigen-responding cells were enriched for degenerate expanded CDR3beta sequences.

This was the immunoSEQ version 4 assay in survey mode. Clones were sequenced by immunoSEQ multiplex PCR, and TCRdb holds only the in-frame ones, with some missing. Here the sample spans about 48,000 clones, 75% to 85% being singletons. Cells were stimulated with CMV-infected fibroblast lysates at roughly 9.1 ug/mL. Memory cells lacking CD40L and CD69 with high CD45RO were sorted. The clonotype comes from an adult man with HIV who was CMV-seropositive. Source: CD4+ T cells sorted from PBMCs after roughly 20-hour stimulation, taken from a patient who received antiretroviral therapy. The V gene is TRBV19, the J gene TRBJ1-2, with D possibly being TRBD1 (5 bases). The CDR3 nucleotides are TGTGCCAGTAGTGAGCCCTCAAGGGGCTTCGGCTACACCTTC. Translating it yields CASSEPSRGFGYTF.